The clone carrying this T cell receptor (beta chain) was seen a few times. MiXCR, run by TCRdb on the 5' RACE reads, gives a single entry per CDR3 protein. Here the sample spans a few hundred thousand distinct CDR3 sequences, 3.5% to 4.5% being singletons. The data stem from a study of T cells after yellow fever vaccination. Trimming took 5 bases from V and 5 from J; bases not matched to a gene: 6. Germline CDR1 is LNHDA and CDR2 is SQIVND (reference sequence). The CDR3 totals 15 residues. The sequenced sample was PBMCs, obtained 5 days after the yellow fever booster vaccination. The sequence was collected from a young man who received the YFV17D yellow fever vaccine. V and J are TRBV19 and TRBJ1-5; TRBD1 aligns across 10 bases. In DNA form, the CDR3 reads TGTGCCAGTAGTTGGGACAGGGGACGGGATCAGCCCCAGCATTTT. Protein sequence: CASSWDRGRDQPQHF.